This T cell receptor beta chain was captured in a study of shared clonotypes between healthy human individuals. Sequencing was performed with immunoSEQ multiplex PCR; in TCRdb, only in-frame clones are kept and a portion is missing. The repertoire includes around 1.5 million clones, approximately 98% of them detected once, and about 0.45% sits in the top ten. This CDR3 region has 16 residues. The V gene end was trimmed by 0 bases and the J gene end by 8 bases; junction bases not matched to a gene: 7. Per the germline V gene, CDR1 is LGHNA and CDR2 is YSLEER. The rearrangement links TRBV4-3 to TRBJ2-1; 10 bases are shared with TRBD2. This clonotype was sampled from a man aged 25-45 years in good health. The sample was naive CD4+ T cells sorted from blood. Stated subset: CD45RA+ positively selected. In DNA, the CDR3 is TGCGCCAGCAGCCAAGACCCTAGCGGGAGTTTTGATGAGCAGTTCTTC. Translating gives CASSQDPSGSFDEQFF.